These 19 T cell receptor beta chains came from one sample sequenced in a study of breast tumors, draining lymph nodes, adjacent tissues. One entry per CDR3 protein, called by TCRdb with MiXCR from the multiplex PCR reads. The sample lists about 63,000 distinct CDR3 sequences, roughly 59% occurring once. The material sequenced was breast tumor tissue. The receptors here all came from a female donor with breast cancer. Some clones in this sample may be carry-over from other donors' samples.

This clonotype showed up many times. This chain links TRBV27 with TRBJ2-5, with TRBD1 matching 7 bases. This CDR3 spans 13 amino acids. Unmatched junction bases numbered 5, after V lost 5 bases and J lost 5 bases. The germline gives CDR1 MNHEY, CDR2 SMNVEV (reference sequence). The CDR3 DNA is TGTGCCAGCAGTAGACAGGGCGGGGAGACCCAGTACTTC. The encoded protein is CASSRQGGETQYF.

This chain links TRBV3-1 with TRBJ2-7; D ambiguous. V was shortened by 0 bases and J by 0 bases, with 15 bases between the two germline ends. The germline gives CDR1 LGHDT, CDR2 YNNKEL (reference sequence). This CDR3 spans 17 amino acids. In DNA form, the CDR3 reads TGTGCCAGCAGCCAAGAATCCGGGCCAGCGAGCTCCTACGAGCAGTACTTC. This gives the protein CASSQESGPASSYEQYF.

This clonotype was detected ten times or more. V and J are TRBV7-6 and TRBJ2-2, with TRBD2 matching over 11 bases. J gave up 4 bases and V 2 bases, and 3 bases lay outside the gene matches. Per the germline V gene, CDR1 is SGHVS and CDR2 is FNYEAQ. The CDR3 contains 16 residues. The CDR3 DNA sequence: TGTGCCAGCAGCTTAAAACTAGCGGGGGCCACCGGGGAGCTGTTTTTT. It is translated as CASSLKLAGATGELFF.

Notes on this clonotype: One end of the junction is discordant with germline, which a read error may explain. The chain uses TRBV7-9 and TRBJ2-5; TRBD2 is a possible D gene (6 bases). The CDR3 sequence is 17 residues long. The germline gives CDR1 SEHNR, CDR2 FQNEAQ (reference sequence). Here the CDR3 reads CASSLKGRGRSQETQHF. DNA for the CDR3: TGTGCCAGCAGCTTAAAAGGACGAGGGAGGAGCCAAGAGACCCAGCACTTC.

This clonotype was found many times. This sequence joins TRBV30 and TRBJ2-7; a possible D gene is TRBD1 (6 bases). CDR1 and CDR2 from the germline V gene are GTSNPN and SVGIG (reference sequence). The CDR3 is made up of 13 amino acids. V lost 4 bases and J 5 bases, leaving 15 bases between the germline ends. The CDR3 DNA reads TGTGCCTGGACTTTCGGAACAGGGAACGAGCAGTACTTC. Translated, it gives CAWTFGTGNEQYF.

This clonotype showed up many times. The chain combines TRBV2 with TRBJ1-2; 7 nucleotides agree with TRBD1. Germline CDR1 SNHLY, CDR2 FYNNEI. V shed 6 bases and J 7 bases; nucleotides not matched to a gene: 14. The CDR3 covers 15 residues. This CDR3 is CASRDTGGGAGGYTF. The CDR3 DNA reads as TGTGCCAGCAGGGATACCGGAGGGGGCGCCGGTGGCTACACCTTC. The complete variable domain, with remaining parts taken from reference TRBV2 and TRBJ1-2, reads EPEVTQTPSHQVTQMGQEVILRCVPISNHLYFYWYRQILGQKVEFLVSFYNNEISEKSEIFDDQFSVERPDGSNFTLKIRSTKLEDSAMYFCASRDTGGGAGGYTFGSGTRLTVV.

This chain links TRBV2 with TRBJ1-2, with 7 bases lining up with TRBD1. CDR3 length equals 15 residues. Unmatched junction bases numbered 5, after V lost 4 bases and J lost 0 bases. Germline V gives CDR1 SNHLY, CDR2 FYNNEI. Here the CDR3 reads CASSAGGRANYGYTF. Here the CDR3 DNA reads TGTGCCAGCAGTGCAGGGGGAAGAGCTAACTATGGCTACACCTTC.

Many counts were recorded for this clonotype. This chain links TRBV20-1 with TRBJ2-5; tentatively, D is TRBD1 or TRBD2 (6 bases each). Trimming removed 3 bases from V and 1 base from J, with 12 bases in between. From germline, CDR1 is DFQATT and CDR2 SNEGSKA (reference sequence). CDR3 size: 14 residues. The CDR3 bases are TGCAGTGCTAGGGGGGGCGCCTTCCAAGAGACCCAGTACTTC. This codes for CSARGGAFQETQYF.

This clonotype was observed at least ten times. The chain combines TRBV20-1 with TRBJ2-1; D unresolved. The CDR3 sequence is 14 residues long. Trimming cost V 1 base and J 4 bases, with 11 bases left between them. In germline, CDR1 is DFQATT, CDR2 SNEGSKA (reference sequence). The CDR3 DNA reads TGCAGTGCTAGAGGTACTCAGGAGTACAATGAGCAGTTCTTC. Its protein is CSARGTQEYNEQFF.

The CDR3 coding sequence is TGTGCCAGTAGTGGGTTCGGGGTGACTAATGAAAAACTGTTTTTT. It yields the protein CASSGFGVTNEKLFF. The V call is TRBV19, the J call TRBJ1-4; D uncertain. V shed 5 bases and J shed 2 bases, with 12 bases lying between them. CDR1 is LNHDA and CDR2 is SQIVND in the germline V gene (reference sequence). This CDR3 has 15 residues.

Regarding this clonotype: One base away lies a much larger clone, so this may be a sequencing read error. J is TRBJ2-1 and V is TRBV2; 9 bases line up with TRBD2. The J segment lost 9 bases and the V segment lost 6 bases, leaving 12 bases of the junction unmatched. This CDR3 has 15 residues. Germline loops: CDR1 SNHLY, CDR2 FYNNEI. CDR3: CASRAGLAGSGEQFF. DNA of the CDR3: TGTGCCAGCAGGGCTGGGCTAGCGGGGTCCGGTGAGCAGTTCTTC.

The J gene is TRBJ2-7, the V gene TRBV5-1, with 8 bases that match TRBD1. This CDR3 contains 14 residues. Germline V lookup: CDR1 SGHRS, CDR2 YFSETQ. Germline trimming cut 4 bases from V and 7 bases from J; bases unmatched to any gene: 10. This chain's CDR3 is CASSPGQGLREQYF. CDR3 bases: TGCGCCAGCAGCCCTGGACAGGGACTGAGGGAGCAGTACTTC.

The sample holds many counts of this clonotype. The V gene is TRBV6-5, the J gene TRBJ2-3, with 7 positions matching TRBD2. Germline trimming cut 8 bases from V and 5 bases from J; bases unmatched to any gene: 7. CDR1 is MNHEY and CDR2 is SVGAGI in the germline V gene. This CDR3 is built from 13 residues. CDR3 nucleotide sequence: TGTGCCAGCTTCACCCCTAGCGGAGATACGCAGTATTTT. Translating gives CASFTPSGDTQYF.

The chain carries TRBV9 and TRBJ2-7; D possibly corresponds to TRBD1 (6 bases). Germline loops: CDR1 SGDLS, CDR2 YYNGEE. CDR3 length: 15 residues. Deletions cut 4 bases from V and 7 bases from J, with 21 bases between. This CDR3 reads CASSPRQGERGEQYF. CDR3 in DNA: TGTGCCAGCAGCCCGAGACAAGGGGAGAGGGGGGAGCAGTACTTC. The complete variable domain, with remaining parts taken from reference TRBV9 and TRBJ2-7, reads DSGVTQTPKHLITATGQRVTLRCSPRSGDLSVYWYQQSLDQGLQFLIQYYNGEERAKGNILERFSAQQFPDLHSELNLSSLELGDSALYFCASSPRQGERGEQYFGPGTRLTVT.

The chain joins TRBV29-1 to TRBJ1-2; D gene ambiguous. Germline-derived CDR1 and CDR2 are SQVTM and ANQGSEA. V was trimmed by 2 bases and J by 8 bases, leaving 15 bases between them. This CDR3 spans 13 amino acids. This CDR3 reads CSVESVLSRGYTF. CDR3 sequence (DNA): TGCAGCGTTGAATCCGTTTTAAGTCGGGGCTACACCTTC.

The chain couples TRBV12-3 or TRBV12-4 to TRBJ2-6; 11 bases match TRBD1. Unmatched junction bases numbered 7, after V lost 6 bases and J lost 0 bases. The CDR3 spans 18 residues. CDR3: CASRAGQGGRSGANVLTF. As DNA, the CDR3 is TGTGCCAGCAGGGCGGGACAGGGGGGACGCTCTGGGGCCAACGTCCTGACTTTC.

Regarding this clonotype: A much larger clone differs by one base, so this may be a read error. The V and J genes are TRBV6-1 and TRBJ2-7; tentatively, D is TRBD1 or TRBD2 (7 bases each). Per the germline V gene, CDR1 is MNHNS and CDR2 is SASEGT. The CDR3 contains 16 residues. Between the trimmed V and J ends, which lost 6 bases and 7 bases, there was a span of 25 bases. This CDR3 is CASRRSQGGRFNEQYF. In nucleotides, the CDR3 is TGTGCCAGCAGGCGGTCGCAGGGGGGGCGTTTTAATGAGCAGTACTTC.

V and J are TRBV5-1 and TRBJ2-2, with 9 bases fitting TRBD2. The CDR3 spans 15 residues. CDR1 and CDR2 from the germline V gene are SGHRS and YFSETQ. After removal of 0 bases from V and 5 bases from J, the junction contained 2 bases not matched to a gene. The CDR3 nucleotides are TGCGCCAGCAGCTTGGGAGCGGGAGGTACCGGGGAGCTGTTTTTT. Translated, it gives CASSLGAGGTGELFF.

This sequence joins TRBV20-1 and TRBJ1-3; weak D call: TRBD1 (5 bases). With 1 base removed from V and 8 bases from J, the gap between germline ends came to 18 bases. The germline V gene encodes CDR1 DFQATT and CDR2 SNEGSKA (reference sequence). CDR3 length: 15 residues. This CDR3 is CSARAWAGGDYTIYF. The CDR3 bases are TGCAGTGCTAGAGCTTGGGCAGGAGGGGACTACACCATATATTTT.